This T cell receptor beta chain originates from a study of blood T cell repertoires in COVID-19. In the study overall: Samples of COVID-19 (acute and convalescent) were obtained from the United States, Italy and Spain. PBMCs, B-cell-depleted T cells, or T cells provided the cDNA or gDNA that made up the material.

Per the original data handling: Estimates of nucleated cell counts were drawn from the amplification of reference gene primers. The data were produced by immunoSEQ multiplex PCR, yet TCRdb's version contains in-frame clones alone and is incomplete. For V, J and clone size, that table is used; D and trimming come from the DNA. The profile shows tens of thousands of clones, under 95% of them singletons. Sequencing input: peripheral blood. The receptor was isolated from a human donor in a cohort sampled during active COVID-19.

The CDR3 here is CASSLEPRTEAFF. DNA of the CDR3: TGTGCCAGCAGCTTAGAGCCGAGGACTGAAGCTTTCTTT. The V gene is TRBV11-2, the J gene TRBJ1-1; D not certain. The CDR3 spans 13 residues. Germline-derived CDR1 and CDR2 are SGHAT and FQNNGV. V lost 0 bases and J lost 5, with 7 bases in between.